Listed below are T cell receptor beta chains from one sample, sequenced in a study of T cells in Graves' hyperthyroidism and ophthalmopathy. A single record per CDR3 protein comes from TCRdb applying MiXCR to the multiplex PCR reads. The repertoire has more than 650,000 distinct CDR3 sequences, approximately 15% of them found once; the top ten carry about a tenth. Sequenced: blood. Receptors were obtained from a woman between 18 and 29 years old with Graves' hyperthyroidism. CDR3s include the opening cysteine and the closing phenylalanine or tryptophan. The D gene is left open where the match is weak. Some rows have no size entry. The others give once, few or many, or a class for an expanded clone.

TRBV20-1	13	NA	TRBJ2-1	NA	CSATGSSVYEQFF	TGCAGTGCTACAGGGTCGTCTGTCTACGAGCAGTTCTTC
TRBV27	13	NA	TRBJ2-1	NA	CASSPPQGQTTFF	TGTGCCAGCAGTCCACCTCAAGGACAGACTACGTTCTTC
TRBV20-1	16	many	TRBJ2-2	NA	CSASGSFSATGGELFF	TGCAGTGCTAGTGGGTCCTTTTCCGCAACTGGCGGGGAGCTGTTTTTT
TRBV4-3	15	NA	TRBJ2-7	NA	CASSPLRGLVLEQYF	TGCGCCAGCAGCCCGCTCAGGGGTTTGGTATTAGAGCAGTACTTC
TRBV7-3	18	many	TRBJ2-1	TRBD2	CASSHSSGTSGLYNEQFF	TGTGCCAGCAGCCACTCATCAGGGACTAGCGGCCTGTACAATGAGCAGTTCTTC
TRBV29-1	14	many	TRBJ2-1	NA	CSVKAGVIENEQFF	TGCAGCGTCAAAGCGGGCGTAATAGAGAATGAGCAGTTCTTC
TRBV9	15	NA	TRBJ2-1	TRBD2	CASSELAGGRDEQFF	TGTGCCAGCAGCGAACTAGCGGGGGGGAGGGATGAGCAGTTCTTC
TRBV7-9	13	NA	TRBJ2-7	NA	CASSFAGGNEQYF	TGTGCCAGCAGCTTTGCGGGTGGCAATGAGCAGTACTTC
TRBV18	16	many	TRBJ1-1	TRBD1	CASSPGNRGRNTEAFF	TGTGCCAGCTCACCGGGCAACAGGGGGAGGAACACTGAAGCTTTCTTT
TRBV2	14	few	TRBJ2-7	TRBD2	CASRVAGGIHEQYF	TGTGCCAGCAGAGTAGCGGGAGGGATCCACGAGCAGTACTTC
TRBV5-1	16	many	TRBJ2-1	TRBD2	CASSSAVAGGQTEQFF	TGCGCCAGCAGCTCGGCCGTCGCGGGAGGGCAGACTGAGCAGTTCTTC
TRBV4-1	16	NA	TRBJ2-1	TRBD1	CASSPGGRGSYNEQFF	TGCGCCAGCAGCCCAGGGGGAAGGGGGTCCTACAATGAGCAGTTCTTC
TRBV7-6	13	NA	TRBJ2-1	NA	CASSSYRSPEQFF	TGTGCCAGCAGTTCTTACCGATCCCCCGAGCAGTTCTTC
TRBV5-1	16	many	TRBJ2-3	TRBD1	CASSLAGWTGEDTQYF	TGCGCCAGCAGCTTGGCAGGGTGGACAGGGGAAGATACGCAGTATTTT
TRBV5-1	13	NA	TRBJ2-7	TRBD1	CASSRDRLYEQYF	TGCGCCAGCAGCAGGGACAGGCTCTACGAGCAGTACTTC
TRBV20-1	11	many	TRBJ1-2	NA	CRIWGLGGYTF	TGCAGAATCTGGGGTTTGGGTGGCTACACCTTC
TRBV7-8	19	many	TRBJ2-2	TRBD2	CASSLKGLAGGLGTGELFF	TGTGCCAGCAGCTTAAAAGGACTAGCGGGAGGGCTTGGCACCGGGGAGCTGTTTTTT
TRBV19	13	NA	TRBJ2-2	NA	CASNPGFAGELFF	TGTGCCAGTAATCCAGGGTTTGCCGGGGAGCTGTTTTTT
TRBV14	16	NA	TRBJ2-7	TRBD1	CASSQDHRGPTYEQYF	TGTGCCAGCAGCCAAGATCACAGGGGGCCTACCTACGAGCAGTACTTC
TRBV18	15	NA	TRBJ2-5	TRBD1	CASSPQRDRVETQYF	TGTGCCAGCTCACCACAACGAGACAGGGTAGAGACCCAGTACTTC
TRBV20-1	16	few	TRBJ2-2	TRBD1	CSARYDRGRLVGELFF	TGCAGTGCTAGATACGACAGGGGGCGTCTGGTCGGGGAGCTGTTTTTT
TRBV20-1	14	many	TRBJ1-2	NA	CSAPLGRGGYGYTF	TGCAGTGCCCCCCTAGGTAGGGGAGGCTATGGCTACACCTTC
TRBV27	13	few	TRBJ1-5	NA	CASGGGRNQPQHF	TGTGCCAGCGGGGGGGGGCGAAATCAGCCCCAGCATTTT
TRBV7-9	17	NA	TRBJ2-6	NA	CASSSSGQGGGANVLTF	TGTGCCAGCAGCTCTTCGGGGCAGGGAGGTGGGGCCAACGTCCTGACTTTC
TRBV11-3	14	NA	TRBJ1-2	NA	CASRRPGTRYGYTF	TGTGCCAGCAGACGGCCGGGGACCCGCTATGGCTACACCTTC
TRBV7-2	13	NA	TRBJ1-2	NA	CASSFILDGGYTF	TGTGCCAGCAGCTTCATCCTCGACGGCGGCTACACCTTC
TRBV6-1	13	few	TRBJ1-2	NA	CASSRDEVGGYTF	TGTGCCAGCAGCCGAGACGAGGTTGGGGGCTACACCTTC
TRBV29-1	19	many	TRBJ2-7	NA	CSVVPAKKLLRAGGDEQYF	TGCAGCGTAGTACCCGCTAAGAAACTTCTCAGGGCAGGAGGGGACGAGCAGTACTTC
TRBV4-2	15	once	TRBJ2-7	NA	CASSQDRVPYNEQYF	TGTGCCAGCAGCCAAGATAGAGTCCCCTACAATGAGCAGTACTTC
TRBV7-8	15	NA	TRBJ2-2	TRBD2	CASSYSGSRTGELFF	TGTGCCAGCAGCTATAGCGGGAGTAGGACCGGGGAGCTGTTTTTT